Included here is one T cell receptor beta chain sequence, with context. Its antigen is currently unknown. The assay was immunoSEQ multiplex PCR, and TCRdb's table has in-frame clones only and misses some. This sample has approximately 140,000 clones, with 93% found just once. The data were obtained in a study of T cell responses to AZD1222 COVID-19 vaccine. Study results and limitations: Without day 14 samples, only post-peak T cell repertoires were studied. Among the donors, most were white British and more were female, and clonal diversity was possibly underestimated.

The CDR3 totals 18 residues. The ends lost 4 bases at V and 3 bases at J; junction bases unmatched: 15. The germline CDR1 and CDR2 sequences are SGHVS and FQNEAQ. The chain uses TRBV7-8 and TRBJ1-5; 7 bases map to TRBD1. The sequence came from an adult in good health. Sequenced material: peripheral blood, taken on day 0 of MenACWY control vaccination. The CDR3 DNA reads TGTGCCAGCAGCTCCACCAGGGGGGGAGGATCGGTCAATCAGCCCCAGCATTTT. It translates to CASSSTRGGGSVNQPQHF.